This T cell receptor beta chain was captured in a study of T-cell memory formation after mild COVID-19 (dated by TCRdb to about 2021). With regard to the full study: Most TCR sequence clusters were specific to one of the two donors. T-cell clones expanding and contracting after mild COVID-19 in two donors were tracked by longitudinal TCRalpha and TCRbeta repertoire sequencing. Two young, previously healthy adult volunteers made up the cohort, one male and one female.

Trimming takes 3 bases from V and 6 bases from J, and the germline ends sit 12 bases apart. Via the germline V gene, CDR1 is SGDLS and CDR2 YYNGEE. The CDR3 has 13 amino acids, counting the end cysteine and phenylalanine. Here the CDR3 DNA is all that survives: 39 bases in frame from base 1. Beyond this particular receptor, the publication reports: Only a couple of mild cases were covered by the study, and larger cohorts that include severe cases with pre-infection samples were considered necessary. Clones that contracted from day 15 to 85 showed balanced CD4/CD8 phenotypes, whereas a second wave of clones that expanded from day 15 to 37 leaned towards CD4+. The second-wave clones that peaked on day 37 were not confirmed to be SARS-CoV-2 specific. The detection of some responding clones in pre-infection memory suggests that pre-existing cross-reactive memory T cells joined the SARS-CoV-2 response. Contracting CD4+ clones were located mainly in the CM and EM memory subsets, whereas CD8+ clones were found to be enriched in EMRA.

Sequencing instrument: Illumina NovaSeq 6000. TCRalpha and TCRbeta cDNA libraries were constructed by 5'RACE with constant-segment primers, with sample barcodes and unique molecular identifiers being introduced. Trizol reagent was used to extract RNA from every sample. Library amplification was performed in two PCR steps, and a second sample barcode and Illumina TruSeq adapters were introduced in the second step. Libraries were sequenced on an Illumina NovaSeq with 2 x 150 bp paired-end reads. The authors processed their data as follows. The reads were demultiplexed and collapsed into UMI-guided consensus sequences using migec v1.2.7. Using mixcr v2.1.11, the UMI consensuses were aligned to TRA and TRB V and J templates and assembled into clonotypes. A clonotype was counted as expanded or contracted only when both edgeR and NoisET called the clonotype significant, with the noise models trained on biological replicates. edgeR calls used a false discovery rate-adjusted p below 0.01 and a log2 fold-change threshold of 1. PCA with hierarchical clustering of max-normalized trajectories of the 1000 most abundant clonotypes was used as exploratory dynamics analysis. Separately sequenced CD4+ and CD8+ repertoires were used to assign a CD4 or CD8 phenotype to each responding clone. The public reads were reanalyzed by TCRdb: fastp trimming at Q25, MiXCR alignment, in-frame beta chains only. CDR3 protein duplicates are merged, each entry listing the most common genes and DNA. Clone size and V and J calls follow TCRdb, not the original study. The table for this sample lists 400,000 to 500,000 distinct CDR3 sequences; 20% to 25% of them were counted only once. The leading ten clones occupy around 8.7% of the sample.

Ficoll-Paque density gradient centrifugation was the method used to isolate PBMCs. A note on this clonotype: It lacks a known antigen. It has no much larger one-base neighbor in the sample; base qualities were not kept.

This sequence originates from an adult woman who had mild COVID-19 (a few samples of this study predate the infection). The sample titles of this study are shuffled in the database, so cell type and time point are left out; the donor was told from shared clones. Sequenced input: PBMCs or a T cell subset sorted from them (not recorded which). Here the chain combines TRBV9 and TRBJ1-1; 5 matching bases give a weak D call of TRBD1. CDR3 protein: CASSAQQVAEAFF. In nucleotide form, the sequence is TGTGCCAGCAGCGCCCAACAGGTAGCTGAAGCTTTCTTT. Reference TRBV9 and TRBJ1-1 proteins supply the regions before and after the CDR3; the full variable domain is: DSGVTQTPKHLITATGQRVTLRCSPRSGDLSVYWYQQSLDQGLQFLIQYYNGEERAKGNILERFSAQQFPDLHSELNLSSLELGDSALYFCASSAQQVAEAFFGQGTRLTVV.